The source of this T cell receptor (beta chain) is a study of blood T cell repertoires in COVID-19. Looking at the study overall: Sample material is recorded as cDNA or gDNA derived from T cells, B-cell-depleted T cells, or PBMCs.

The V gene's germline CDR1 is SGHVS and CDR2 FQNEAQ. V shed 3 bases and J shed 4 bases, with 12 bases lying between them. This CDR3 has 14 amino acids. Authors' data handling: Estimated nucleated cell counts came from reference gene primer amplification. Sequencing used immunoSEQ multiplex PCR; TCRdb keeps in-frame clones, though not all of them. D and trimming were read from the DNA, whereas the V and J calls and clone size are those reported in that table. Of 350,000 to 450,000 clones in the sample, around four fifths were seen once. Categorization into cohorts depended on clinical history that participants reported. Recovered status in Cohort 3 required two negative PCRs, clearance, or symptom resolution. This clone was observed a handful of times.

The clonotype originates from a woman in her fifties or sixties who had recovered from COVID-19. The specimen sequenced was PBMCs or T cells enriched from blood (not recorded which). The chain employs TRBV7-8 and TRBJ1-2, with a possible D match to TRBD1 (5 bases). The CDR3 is CASSLGGRSYGYTF. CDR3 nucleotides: TGTGCCAGCAGCTTGGGGGGTAGATCCTATGGCTACACCTTC.